These 7 T cell receptor beta chains were sequenced from one sample in a study of PD-L1 blockade in urothelial cancer. The assay was immunoSEQ multiplex PCR, and TCRdb's table has in-frame clones only and misses some. The table records about 91,000 clones, over 65% of them present only once. Stated time point: peripheral blood 6 weeks after treatment start. Sequencing was performed on PBMCs, taken around atezolizumab (anti-PD-L1) treatment. The receptors originated from a man aged 65-85 years with urothelial cancer.

The rearrangement links TRBV30 to TRBJ1-2; possible D gene TRBD1, 5 bases. Between the trimmed V and J ends, which lost 2 bases and 2 bases, there was a span of 12 bases. This CDR3 contains 14 residues. CDR1 GTSNPN and CDR2 SVGIG come from the germline V gene (reference sequence). The CDR3 coding sequence is TGTGCCTGGAGTTCCTTGACAGCCAACTATGGCTACACCTTC. Amino acids: CAWSSLTANYGYTF.

This clone occurred once. The rearrangement links TRBV10-2 to TRBJ1-1, with TRBD1 matching over 10 bases. Germline CDR1 WSHSY, CDR2 SAAADI. The CDR3 extends over 13 amino acids. J gave up 4 bases and V 11 bases, and 7 bases lay outside the gene matches. CDR3 in amino acids: CAVGQGTGTEAFF. The CDR3 DNA reads as TGCGCCGTGGGACAGGGGACGGGCACTGAAGCTTTCTTT.

The V gene is TRBV6-5, the J gene TRBJ2-5; 9 nucleotides align to TRBD2. CDR3 length equals 13 residues. V trimming: 7 bases; J trimming: 3 bases; junction bases outside the gene matches: 3. Germline V gene sequence: CDR1 MNHEY, CDR2 SVGAGI. The CDR3 is CASTEREEETQYF. The CDR3 DNA sequence: TGTGCCAGCACGGAGCGGGAGGAAGAGACCCAGTACTTC.

The CDR3 spells CASNGQPNTEAFF. The CDR3 DNA sequence: TGTGCCAGCAATGGACAGCCGAACACTGAAGCTTTCTTT. The chain uses TRBV6-1 and TRBJ1-1; the D gene is possibly TRBD1 (6 bases). Trimming removed 7 bases from V and 1 base from J, with 10 bases in between. The CDR3 spans 13 residues. The germline CDR1 and CDR2 sequences are MNHNS and SASEGT.

This chain links TRBV4-1 with TRBJ2-1, with 12 bases matching TRBD1. Germline V lookup: CDR1 MGHRA, CDR2 YSYEKL. V gave up 3 bases and J gave up 1 base; unmatched junction bases: 1. The CDR3 runs to 16 residues. The CDR3 sequence: CASSQGQGASYNEQFF. Written as DNA, the CDR3 is TGCGCCAGCAGCCAGGGACAGGGGGCATCCTACAATGAGCAGTTCTTC.

This clone occurred a few times. The chain has TRBV10-3 and TRBJ1-2; 8 bases match TRBD1. The trim removed 6 bases at V and 6 bases at J, leaving 6 bases unmatched. CDR1 ENHRY and CDR2 SYGVKD come from the germline V gene. The CDR3 has 13 amino acids. In DNA form, the CDR3 reads TGTGCCATCAGCGCGGACAGGGTAAATGGCTACACCTTC. This translates into CAISADRVNGYTF.

V is TRBV6-1 and J is TRBJ1-2; no clear D gene. V lost 3 bases and J 4 bases, leaving 15 bases between the germline ends. Germline values: CDR1 MNHNS, CDR2 SASEGT. The length of the CDR3 is 15 residues. CDR3 nucleotide sequence: TGTGCCAGCAGTGACCAAGGCCCGCTAGCCTATGGCTACACCTTC. The encoded protein is CASSDQGPLAYGYTF.